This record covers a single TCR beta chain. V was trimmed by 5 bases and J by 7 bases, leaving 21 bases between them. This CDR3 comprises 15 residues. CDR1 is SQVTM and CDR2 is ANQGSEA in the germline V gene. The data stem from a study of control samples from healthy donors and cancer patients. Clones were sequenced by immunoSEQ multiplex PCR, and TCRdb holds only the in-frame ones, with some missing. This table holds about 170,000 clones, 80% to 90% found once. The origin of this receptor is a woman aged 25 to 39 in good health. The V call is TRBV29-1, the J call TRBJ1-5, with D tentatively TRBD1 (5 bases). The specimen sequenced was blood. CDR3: CSVLPEQGMGQPQHF. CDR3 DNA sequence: TGCAGCGTTCTCCCAGAGCAGGGTATGGGACAGCCCCAGCATTTT.